The T cell receptor (beta chain) under discussion was sequenced for a study of preoperative IRX-2 immunotherapy in early breast cancer. The treatment: preoperative locoregional IRX-2 cytokine immunotherapy. This phase Ib study tested locoregional IRX-2 cytokine immunotherapy given before surgery. This CDR3 has 13 amino acids. Trimming cost V 2 bases and J 5 bases, with 6 bases left between them. Germline V gene lookup returns CDR1 KGHSH and CDR2 LQKENI. Assay used: immunoSEQ multiplex PCR; TCRdb lists only in-frame clones, some missing. Among about 2,000 clones listed, 67% were seen once. This clone was detected a few times.

The starting material was tumor tissue, obtained before IRX-2 immunotherapy. The chain links TRBV18 to TRBJ1-4; perhaps TRBD1 as D (5 bases). The sequence was obtained from a human donor with breast cancer. This CDR3 reads CASSPDRNEKLFF. The CDR3 nucleotides read TGTGCCAGCTCACCAGACAGAAATGAAAAACTGTTTTTT.